Listed below are T cell receptor beta chains from one sample, sequenced in a study of T cell responses to AZD1222 COVID-19 vaccine. Clones were sequenced by immunoSEQ multiplex PCR, and TCRdb holds only the in-frame ones, with some missing. The data show 58,000 or so clones, with around 83% seen just once and under 8% held by the top ten. The sequenced sample was peripheral blood, obtained on day 0 of AZD1222 vaccination. All receptors come from an adult in good health. The CDR3 runs from the conserved cysteine through the conserved F or W. The D gene is left open where the match is weak. The size of a clone is reported for some rows only, either as once, few or many, or as a class for expanded clones.

V gene,J gene,clone size,D gene,CDR3 DNA,CDR3 protein
TRBV10-3,TRBJ2-1,once,TRBD2,TGTGCCATCAGTGCAACAGGACTAGCGGGGGGAATAGATGAGCAGTTCTTC,CAISATGLAGGIDEQFF
TRBV5-6,TRBJ1-2,NA,TRBD1,TGTGCCAGCAGCTCCTTGGACAGGATGAACTATGGCTACACCTTC,CASSSLDRMNYGYTF
TRBV10-1,TRBJ1-6,NA,NA,TGCGCCAGCAGTAAAGGGGATTCACCCCTCCACTTT,CASSKGDSPLHF
TRBV28,TRBJ1-2,NA,NA,TGTGCCAGCAGTTTATCAACGGGACTTGGATATGGCTACACCTTC,CASSLSTGLGYGYTF
TRBV24-1,TRBJ2-1,few,TRBD2,TGTGCCACCAGTGACACCGGGACTAGCGGGGCCAATGAGCAGTTCTTC,CATSDTGTSGANEQFF
TRBV5-4,TRBJ1-2,NA,NA,TGTGCCAGCAGCTTGCAGGGGACCTATGGCTACACCTTC,CASSLQGTYGYTF
TRBV9,TRBJ1-1,NA,NA,TGTGCCAGCAGCTCTCTCGACAGATACACTGAAGCTTTCTTT,CASSSLDRYTEAFF
TRBV6-2/TRBV6-3,TRBJ2-7,NA,NA,TGTGCCAGCAGTGACTACGAGCAGTACTTC,CASSDYEQYF
TRBV19,TRBJ1-4,NA,NA,TGTGCCAGTAGTTTCGGAGGGACGGGTGAAAAGCTGTTTTTT,CASSFGGTGEKLFF
TRBV18,TRBJ2-7,NA,TRBD1,TGTGCCAGCTCACCACGGGACAGGGAAGAGCAGTACTTC,CASSPRDREEQYF
TRBV12-3/TRBV12-4,TRBJ1-5,NA,NA,TGTGCCAGCAGTTTTGGCAGGCAGCCCCAGCATTTT,CASSFGRQPQHF
TRBV12-3/TRBV12-4,TRBJ2-7,once,TRBD1,TGTGCCACGGGGACAGGGTTTTTTCACGAGCAGTACTTC,CATGTGFFHEQYF
TRBV24-1,TRBJ2-6,NA,NA,TGTGCCACCAGTTTCAGGGCCTCTGGGGCCAACGTCCTGACTTTC,CATSFRASGANVLTF
TRBV15,TRBJ2-5,NA,NA,TGTGCCACCAGCAGAACAGTGCAACAAGAGACCCAGTACTTC,CATSRTVQQETQYF
TRBV5-4,TRBJ1-2,NA,NA,TGTGCCAGCAGCTTAACAGGGTCTAACTATGGCTACACCTTC,CASSLTGSNYGYTF
TRBV29-1,TRBJ2-3,NA,NA,TGCAGCGTTGAGGCCTACGGCGGGCAGTATTTT,CSVEAYGGQYF
TRBV9,TRBJ2-1,NA,NA,TGTGCCAGCAGCGGGGACTCCCCCTCTTTAGGGAATGAGCAGTTCTTC,CASSGDSPSLGNEQFF
TRBV21-1,TRBJ2-1,NA,NA,TGTGCCATAGAGGGGCTCTCCTACAATGAGCAGTTCTTC,CAIEGLSYNEQFF
TRBV7-9,TRBJ1-5,NA,NA,TGTGCCAGCAGCTTTCGGACTCAGCCCCAGCATTTT,CASSFRTQPQHF
TRBV4-2,TRBJ2-1,NA,TRBD2,TGTGCCAGCAGCCACTCGGACGGGGGGGCCGGAAATGAGCAGTTCTTC,CASSHSDGGAGNEQFF
TRBV27,TRBJ2-2,once,NA,TGTGCCAGCAGTTTACTGGGCAGCTATACCACCGGGGAGCTGTTTTTT,CASSLLGSYTTGELFF
TRBV3-1/TRBV3-2,TRBJ2-3,NA,NA,TGTGCCTCCGGAGCCATCGGCACAGATACGCAGTATTTT,CASGAIGTDTQYF
TRBV18,TRBJ2-3,NA,NA,TGTGCCAGCTCACCACCGTACCGGGGGAGCACAGATACGCAGTATTTT,CASSPPYRGSTDTQYF
TRBV29-1,TRBJ2-3,NA,NA,TGCAGCGTTGACAGGGAGGGCACAGATACGCAGTATTTT,CSVDREGTDTQYF
TRBV7-9,TRBJ1-5,NA,NA,TGTGCCAGCAGCTTAGGAGCGGGTCAGCCCCAGCATTTT,CASSLGAGQPQHF
TRBV4-3,TRBJ2-3,NA,TRBD2,TGCGCCAGCAGCGCCAATAGCGGGAGCCCCACAGATACGCAGTATTTT,CASSANSGSPTDTQYF
TRBV6-2/TRBV6-3,TRBJ1-6,NA,NA,TGTGCCAGCAGTTCGACCTTGACTGGTTCGTCCCTCCACTTT,CASSSTLTGSSLHF
TRBV5-1,TRBJ2-6,NA,NA,TGCGCCAGCAGCTTTACTACGACAGCCTCTGGGGCCAACGTCCTGACTTTC,CASSFTTTASGANVLTF
TRBV2,TRBJ2-3,NA,NA,TGTGCCAGCAGTTTAGAGCAAGATACGCAGTATTTT,CASSLEQDTQYF
TRBV5-4,TRBJ2-7,NA,TRBD1,TGTGCCAGCAGCTTCCTCTCCGACAGGGTGCACGAGCAGTACTTC,CASSFLSDRVHEQYF
TRBV11-3,TRBJ2-2,once,NA,TGTGCCAGCAGCTTAGATAGGGCCGGGGAGCTGTTTTTT,CASSLDRAGELFF
TRBV5-1,TRBJ2-3,NA,TRBD2,TGCGCCAGCAGCTTGGGACTAGCGGGGGGGCGTTGGAGCACAGATACGCAGTATTTT,CASSLGLAGGRWSTDTQYF
TRBV6-2/TRBV6-3,TRBJ1-1,NA,NA,TGTGCCAGCAGTTACCAGGCAGGAAGCACTGAAGCTTTCTTT,CASSYQAGSTEAFF
TRBV10-2,TRBJ1-2,NA,NA,TGCGCCAGCAGTGAGGTCAGACGCTATGGCTACACCTTC,CASSEVRRYGYTF
TRBV7-8,TRBJ1-1,NA,NA,TGTGCCAGCAGCCCCTCCCGATGGCCGGGGGGGAGTACTGAAGCTTTCTTT,CASSPSRWPGGSTEAFF
TRBV6-5,TRBJ1-4,NA,TRBD1,TGTGCCAGCAGTCAGGGGGATGCCGGTAGACCGTTTTTT,CASSQGDAGRPFF
TRBV13,TRBJ2-3,NA,NA,TGTGCCAGCAGCTTAGTCCCAGGAGTCACAGATACGCAGTATTTT,CASSLVPGVTDTQYF
TRBV5-1,TRBJ2-3,once,TRBD2,TGCGCCAGCAGCTTGGGACTAGCGGGGGCCCTTAGCACAGATACGCAGTATTTT,CASSLGLAGALSTDTQYF
TRBV5-6,TRBJ2-1,NA,NA,TGTGCCAGCAGCCGCGGGACGTTCTCCTACAATGAGCAGTTCTTC,CASSRGTFSYNEQFF
TRBV2,TRBJ1-6,NA,NA,TGTGCCAGCAGCCCGCTCGGACCCCGCGGGGCTTCACCCCTCCACTTT,CASSPLGPRGASPLHF
TRBV19,TRBJ2-2,few,NA,TGTGCCAGTAGCCATTATGCCGGGGAGCTGTTTTTT,CASSHYAGELFF
TRBV11-2,TRBJ2-7,NA,NA,TGTGCCAGCAGCTCGACAAGCAGCGAGCAGTACTTC,CASSSTSSEQYF
TRBV7-9,TRBJ1-3,NA,NA,TGTGCCAGCAGCCCGACAGGTGCTGGAAACACCATATATTTT,CASSPTGAGNTIYF
TRBV10-3,TRBJ2-7,NA,NA,TGTGCCACCACCAGCCAGGAGCCCTACGAGCAGTACTTC,CATTSQEPYEQYF
TRBV12-3/TRBV12-4,TRBJ2-2,once,NA,TGTGCCAGCAGTTTATATGGCACCGGGGAGCTGTTTTTT,CASSLYGTGELFF
TRBV27,TRBJ1-2,NA,TRBD1,TGTGCCAGCAGTTTTATCTCAGGGGGCAGGGATGGCTACACCTTC,CASSFISGGRDGYTF
TRBV11-3,TRBJ2-5,NA,NA,TGTGCCAGCAGCTTAGACGCCGGACCCGGGCGGACCCAGTACTTC,CASSLDAGPGRTQYF
TRBV6-2/TRBV6-3,TRBJ1-2,NA,TRBD1,TGTGCCAGCAGCAGGACAGGGGACTACACCTTC,CASSRTGDYTF
TRBV19,TRBJ2-3,NA,NA,TGTGCCAGTAGTGGACAGAGATCTAGCACAGATACGCAGTATTTT,CASSGQRSSTDTQYF
TRBV27,TRBJ2-7,NA,NA,TGTGCCAGCAGTCAAACGTGGGCGAACCCTTACGAGCAGTACTTC,CASSQTWANPYEQYF
TRBV6-1,TRBJ2-6,NA,NA,TGTGCCGGCAGTGGGGCAAAGAGCTCTGGGGCCAACGTCCTGACTTTC,CAGSGAKSSGANVLTF
TRBV4-2,TRBJ1-6,NA,NA,TGTGCCAGCAGCCAAGCGACAGAGAATTCACCCCTCCACTTT,CASSQATENSPLHF
TRBV11-2,TRBJ2-4,NA,TRBD2,TGTGCCAGCAGCTCGACCCGGGGGGTCATAGCCAAAAACATTCAGTACTTC,CASSSTRGVIAKNIQYF
TRBV6-5,TRBJ1-1,NA,TRBD1,TGTGCCAGCAACACCCGGACAGGCCGGAACACTGAAGCTTTCTTT,CASNTRTGRNTEAFF
TRBV13,TRBJ1-1,NA,NA,TGTGCCAGCAGCTTAGGAACAGGGCGCCCGAACACTGAAGCTTTCTTT,CASSLGTGRPNTEAFF
TRBV5-1,TRBJ1-6,NA,NA,TGCGCCAGCAGCTTACGCCAGGAGAATTCACCCCTCCACTTT,CASSLRQENSPLHF
TRBV4-2,TRBJ1-2,NA,NA,TGTGCCAGCAGCCAAGATGGGGCAACTTTTGATGGCTACACCTTC,CASSQDGATFDGYTF
TRBV7-6,TRBJ2-7,NA,TRBD1,TGTGCCAGCAGTCCCGGGACAGGGGATTACGAGCAGTACTTC,CASSPGTGDYEQYF
TRBV2,TRBJ2-4,NA,TRBD2,TGTGCCACCCGGATCGGGGGGGCCAAAAACATTCAGTACTTC,CATRIGGAKNIQYF